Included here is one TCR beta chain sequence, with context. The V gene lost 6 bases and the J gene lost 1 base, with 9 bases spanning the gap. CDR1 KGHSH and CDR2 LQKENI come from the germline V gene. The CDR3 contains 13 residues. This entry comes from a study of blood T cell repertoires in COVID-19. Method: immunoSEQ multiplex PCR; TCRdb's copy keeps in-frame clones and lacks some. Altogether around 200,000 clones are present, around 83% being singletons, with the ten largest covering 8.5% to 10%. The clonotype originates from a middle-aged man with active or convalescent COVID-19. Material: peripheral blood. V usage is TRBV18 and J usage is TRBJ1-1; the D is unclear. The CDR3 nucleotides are TGTGCCAGCTCTTTACAGACGAACACTGAAGCTTTCTTT. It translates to CASSLQTNTEAFF.